A single sample gave rise to the 13 T cell receptor beta chains below, sequenced in a study of T cells in narcolepsy. TCRdb keeps only in-frame clones here, not all; method: immunoSEQ multiplex PCR. The sample lists tens of thousands of clones, approximately 89% occurring once. The sample was memory (CD45RA-) CD4+ T cells from blood. All receptors come from a human donor in good health.

The gene calls are TRBV13 and TRBJ2-1; 9 nucleotides agree with TRBD2. After removal of 7 bases from V and 8 bases from J, the junction contained 12 bases not matched to a gene. The germline CDR1 and CDR2 sequences are PRHDT and FYEKMQ (reference sequence). CDR3 length equals 15 residues. The CDR3 reads CASTLWAGGIDEQFF. The DNA for the CDR3 is TGTGCCAGCACCCTCTGGGCGGGAGGGATCGATGAGCAGTTCTTC.

In this sample, this clone turned up once. The chain links TRBV12-5 to TRBJ2-7, with D uncertain. The germline gives CDR1 LGHNT, CDR2 FRNRAP. V shed 4 bases and J shed 4 bases, with 8 bases lying between them. The CDR3 runs to 12 residues. Here the CDR3 DNA reads TGTGCTAGTGGTTCCTCTCGTTACGAGCAGTACTTC. Protein sequence: CASGSSRYEQYF.

The CDR3 coding sequence is TGTGCCTGGGGTGACCAGGGGGAGACCCAGTACTTC. It yields the protein CAWGDQGETQYF. The chain is built from TRBV30 and TRBJ2-5; possibly TRBD1 for D (6 bases). Germline values: CDR1 GTSNPN, CDR2 SVGIG (reference sequence). Trimming shortened V by 5 bases and J by 5 bases, and 12 bases separated the two germline ends. The CDR3 is 12 residues long.

The rearrangement joins TRBV18 to TRBJ1-3, with TRBD1 matching 8 bases. The CDR3 is made up of 16 amino acids. Germline CDR1 reads KGHSH; CDR2 reads LQKENI. Trimming took 3 bases from V and 1 from J; bases not matched to a gene: 5. The CDR3 sequence: CASSPSGGTSGNTIYF. The CDR3 DNA reads as TGTGCCAGCTCACCGTCAGGGGGCACTTCTGGAAACACCATATATTTT.

The genes are TRBV7-8 and TRBJ1-3, with 7 bases aligning to TRBD1. V dropped 0 bases and J dropped 0; count of bases not matched to a gene: 8. The CDR3 is 18 amino acids. The germline CDR1 and CDR2 sequences are SGHVS and FQNEAQ. The CDR3 is CASSLASTGQYSGNTIYF. As DNA, the CDR3 is TGTGCCAGCAGCTTAGCCTCGACAGGGCAATACTCTGGAAACACCATATATTTT.

The rearrangement joins TRBV5-1 to TRBJ1-2; TRBD1 aligns across 7 bases. The CDR3 runs 16 residues. V dropped 4 bases and J dropped 4; count of bases not matched to a gene: 13. Germline CDR1 reads SGHRS; CDR2 reads YFSETQ. The DNA of the CDR3 is TGCGCCAGCAGCCTTGGCCCCGACAGGGCGAGCTATGGCTACACCTTC. Encoded protein: CASSLGPDRASYGYTF.

The chain has TRBV7-9 and TRBJ2-2; no firm D call. The germline V gene has CDR1 SEHNR and CDR2 FQNEAQ (reference sequence). The germline V and J ends were trimmed by 8 bases and 0 bases, with 25 bases remaining between them. The CDR3 runs 19 residues. The CDR3 is CASGRKGDGLSANTGELFF. The CDR3 nucleotides read TGTGCCAGCGGTAGAAAAGGAGACGGGCTAAGCGCGAACACCGGGGAGCTGTTTTTT. Full variable domain (rest looked up from reference TRBV7-9 and TRBJ2-2): DTGVSQNPRHKITKRGQNVTFRCDPISEHNRLYWYRQTLGQGPEFLTYFQNEAQLEKSRLLSDRFSAERPKGSFSTLEIQRTEQGDSAMYLCASGRKGDGLSANTGELFFGEGSRLTVL.

V gene TRBV2 combines with J gene TRBJ2-5, with 11 bases aligning to TRBD1. This CDR3 contains 14 residues. V gave up 5 bases and J gave up 3 bases; unmatched junction bases: 2. CDR1 and CDR2 (germline): SNHLY, FYNNEI. This CDR3 is CASSRDRGKETQYF. The CDR3 nucleotides read TGTGCCAGCAGTCGGGACAGGGGGAAAGAGACCCAGTACTTC. Full variable domain (rest looked up from reference TRBV2 and TRBJ2-5): EPEVTQTPSHQVTQMGQEVILRCVPISNHLYFYWYRQILGQKVEFLVSFYNNEISEKSEIFDDQFSVERPDGSNFTLKIRSTKLEDSAMYFCASSRDRGKETQYFGPGTRLLVL.

This clone was seen just once. The chain links TRBV7-9 to TRBJ2-1, with TRBD1 matching 11 bases. The germline V gene has CDR1 SEHNR and CDR2 FQNEAQ (reference sequence). CDR3 size: 16 residues. Trimming at V came to 5 bases and at J to 12 bases, leaving 15 bases not matched to a gene. DNA for the CDR3: TGTGCCAGCAGCCCGCTCCCGGGACAGGGGGGGTCTCGGCAGTTCTTC. It yields the protein CASSPLPGQGGSRQFF.

As for this clone: An end of the junction does not agree with germline; a read error may underlie this. The chain is built from TRBV19 and TRBJ1-1, with a possible D match to TRBD1 (6 bases). The CDR3 consists of 14 residues. Germline V gene data show CDR1 as LNHDA and CDR2 as SQIVND (reference sequence). Written as DNA, the CDR3 is TGTGCCAGTAGTATCCGGGGGGCGGAGATAGACCGTCTCTTT. This gives the protein CASSIRGAEIDRLF. The entire variable domain, with the rest obtained from reference TRBV19 and TRBJ1-1, is as follows: DGGITQSPKYLFRKEGQNVTLSCEQNLNHDAMYWYRQDPGQGLRLIYYSQIVNDFQKGDIAEGYSVSREKKESFPLTVTSAQKNPTAFYLCASSIRGAEIDRLFGQGTRLTVV.

The V gene is TRBV27, the J gene TRBJ2-2; the D call may be TRBD1 or TRBD2 (5 bases each). The germline V gene encodes CDR1 MNHEY and CDR2 SMNVEV (reference sequence). Trimming took 5 bases from V and 7 from J, leaving 14 bases between them. This CDR3 contains 14 residues. CDR3 in amino acids: CASSPTRGSGELFF. CDR3 nucleotides: TGTGCCAGCAGTCCAACGAGGGGAAGCGGGGAGCTGTTTTTT.

The chain is built from TRBV18 and TRBJ1-4; 11 bases are shared with TRBD1. With 3 bases clipped from V and 7 bases from J, the junction kept 1 base outside the gene matches. The V gene's germline CDR1 is KGHSH and CDR2 LQKENI. The CDR3 extends over 14 amino acids. The CDR3: CASSPDRGREKLFF. Written as DNA, the CDR3 is TGTGCCAGCTCACCGGACAGGGGGCGTGAAAAACTGTTTTTT.

V is TRBV7-9 and J is TRBJ1-4, with TRBD1 identical over 9 bases. V lost 6 bases and J lost 8; bases outside the gene matches: 10. Germline CDR1 SEHNR, CDR2 FQNEAQ (reference sequence). CDR3 length equals 15 residues. This CDR3 is CASSPWTGAGEKLFF. Here the CDR3 DNA reads TGTGCCAGCAGTCCATGGACAGGGGCCGGGGAAAAACTGTTTTTT.